This T cell receptor (beta chain) comes out of a study of immune heterogeneity within non-small cell lung tumors. Study observations and caveats: Tumor sites within a patient were found to share identical dominant CDR3 beta clonotypes, and site-unique high-frequency clones were also present. Local tumor mutational burden and local T-cell repertoire clonality showed a moderate significant correlation, R 0.3 to 0.4.

This clonotype was observed a few times. Antigen specificity is unknown. Germline CDR1 is SGHRS and CDR2 is YFSETQ. The CDR3 totals 17 residues. Trimming took 8 bases from V and 2 from J; bases not matched to a gene: 15. The template consisted of bulk tumor genomic DNA, with roughly 0.65 ug used per sample. Several widely spaced biopsies per primary tumor were taken during surgery. These patients got curative surgery after being newly diagnosed with untreated non-small cell lung cancer. The TCR beta CDR3 region underwent multiplex PCR amplification with 32 V and 13 J primers. TCRdb itself ran the multiplex PCR reads through MiXCR, one entry per CDR3 protein. The data contain 2,500 to 3,000 distinct CDR3 sequences, about 45% of them singletons.

V gene TRBV5-1 combines with J gene TRBJ2-5; TRBD2 matches 10 bases. This TCR derives from a woman in her sixties with non-small cell lung cancer. Sample: lung tumor tissue. The CDR3 loop reads CASVAFPGLASQETQYF. DNA for the CDR3: TGCGCCAGTGTAGCCTTTCCGGGACTAGCGTCACAAGAGACCCAGTACTTC.